These 23 T cell receptor beta chains came from one sample sequenced in a study of T cell responses to AZD1222 COVID-19 vaccine. Method: immunoSEQ multiplex PCR; TCRdb's copy keeps in-frame clones and lacks some. The table includes under 30,000 clones, around nine tenths detected once. The source was peripheral blood, collected 28 days after the second AZD1222 dose. Source of these receptors: an adult who received the AZD1222 COVID-19 vaccine.

The J gene is TRBJ2-3, the V gene TRBV3-1 (or the pseudogene TRBV3-2); TRBD2 matches 15 bases. The germline V gene has CDR1 LGHDT and CDR2 YNNKEL (reference sequence). The CDR3 spans 20 residues. V trimming: 1 base; J trimming: 5 bases; junction bases outside the gene matches: 13. The CDR3 protein is CASSQGGIVGLAGGVDTQYF. CDR3 DNA sequence: TGTGCCAGCAGCCAAGGCGGAATTGTTGGACTAGCGGGAGGGGTAGATACGCAGTATTTT.

This chain joins TRBV3-1 (or the pseudogene TRBV3-2) and TRBJ1-1; no clear D. V lost 4 bases and J 2 bases, leaving 5 bases between the germline ends. This CDR3 contains 12 residues. CDR1 and CDR2 from the germline V gene are LGHDT and YNNKEL (reference sequence). The CDR3 DNA reads TGTGCCAGCAGCCCAGAAAACACTGAAGCTTTCTTT. It is translated as CASSPENTEAFF.

The chain couples TRBV3-1 (or the pseudogene TRBV3-2) to TRBJ1-2, with 8 positions matching TRBD1. The CDR3 contains 15 residues. The germline V gene encodes CDR1 LGHDT and CDR2 YNNKEL (reference sequence). After removal of 4 bases from V and 6 bases from J, the junction contained 10 bases not matched to a gene. CDR3 nucleotides: TGTGCCAGCAGCCCCTATGGGACAGGTAGTAATGGCTACACCTTC. This encodes CASSPYGTGSNGYTF.

The chain links TRBV10-3 to TRBJ1-5; 8 bases align to TRBD1. The V gene's germline CDR1 is ENHRY and CDR2 SYGVKD. CDR3 size: 16 residues. Losses at the gene ends were 0 bases for V and 6 bases for J; bases not matched to a gene: 7. Written as DNA, the CDR3 is TGTGCCATCAGTGAGTCGGGGCAGGGGGCCGGTCAGCCCCAGCATTTT. Translated, it gives CAISESGQGAGQPQHF.

V and J are TRBV9 and TRBJ2-3, with D perhaps given as TRBD1 or TRBD2 (5 bases each). This CDR3 has 14 amino acids. CDR1 is SGDLS, CDR2 YYNGEE, per germline. V was pared by 4 bases and J by 3 bases, with 12 bases between. CDR3 amino acids: CASSPGQGTDTQYF. The CDR3 DNA reads as TGTGCCAGCAGCCCGGGGCAGGGTACAGATACGCAGTATTTT.

This chain links TRBV21-1 with TRBJ1-5; the table's D call TRBD1 went unverified against the DNA. TRBV21-1 is annotated as a pseudogene. The CDR3 is 15 residues long. The CDR3 is CASIPDRGKVEPQHF. The CDR3 DNA is TGTGCCAGCATCCCGGACAGGGGGAAGGTAGAGCCCCAGCATTTT.

This chain uses TRBV5-1 with TRBJ1-3, with D perhaps TRBD1 (6 bases). The CDR3 loop spans 14 amino acids. Germline CDR1 reads SGHRS; CDR2 reads YFSETQ. V dropped 4 bases and J dropped 4 bases, with 12 bases sitting between them. Here the CDR3 DNA reads TGCGCCAGCAGCCGGGGTGGGACAGGAAACACCATATATTTT. Protein: CASSRGGTGNTIYF.

This clone is labeled medium-sized. The gene calls are TRBV2 and TRBJ1-1, with 7 bases aligning to TRBD1. The trim removed 6 bases at V and 5 bases at J, leaving 6 bases unmatched. This CDR3 has 13 residues. The germline CDR1 and CDR2 sequences are SNHLY and FYNNEI. CDR3 amino acids: CASRGQRGTEAFF. CDR3 DNA sequence: TGTGCCAGCAGGGGACAGAGGGGGACTGAAGCTTTCTTT.

The chain is built from TRBV21-1 and TRBJ2-7; the listed D gene, TRBD2, was not tested against the DNA. TRBV21-1 is annotated as a pseudogene. The CDR3 has 16 amino acids. The CDR3 DNA reads TGTGCCAGCAGCCAATCGGGAAAGGGATGGGGTTACGAGCAGTACTTC. It specifies CASSQSGKGWGYEQYF.

This CDR3 is CASSLVAASTDTQYF. DNA of the CDR3: TGCGCCAGCAGCTTGGTGGCGGCTAGCACAGATACGCAGTATTTT. This chain links TRBV5-1 with TRBJ2-3; D is unresolved. Germline assignment: CDR1 SGHRS and CDR2 YFSETQ. Trimming removed 0 bases from V and 0 bases from J, with 8 bases in between. The CDR3 has 15 amino acids.

The chain has TRBV4-3 and TRBJ2-2; D is unclear. The V gene's germline CDR1 is LGHNA and CDR2 YSLEER. V gave up 3 bases and J gave up 0 bases, with 14 bases separating them. The CDR3 loop spans 17 amino acids. CDR3 in amino acids: CASSQDVRAANTGELFF. CDR3 DNA: TGCGCCAGCAGCCAGGATGTTCGGGCTGCGAACACCGGGGAGCTGTTTTTT.

The rearrangement links TRBV6-5 to TRBJ2-3, with TRBD2 identical over 8 bases. CDR1 is MNHEY and CDR2 is SVGAGI in the germline V gene. The length of the CDR3 is 14 residues. V shed 2 bases and J 6 bases; nucleotides not matched to a gene: 4. CDR3 amino acids: CASSYRSGTDTQYF. The DNA of the CDR3 is TGTGCCAGCAGTTACCGTAGCGGGACGGATACGCAGTATTTT.

The chain employs TRBV2 and TRBJ1-3; D uncertain. Looked up from germline, CDR1 is SNHLY and CDR2 is FYNNEI. V lost 6 bases, J lost 6 bases, and 15 bases lay in between. The CDR3 length is 14 residues. CDR3 sequence (DNA): TGTGCCAGCAGCGGGCCCAAGGCCGAAAACACCATATATTTT. It is translated as CASSGPKAENTIYF.

The chain carries TRBV2 and TRBJ2-1, with 13 bases aligning to TRBD2. CDR1 is SNHLY and CDR2 is FYNNEI in the germline V gene. This CDR3 is built from 18 residues. The V segment lost 6 bases and the J segment 7 bases; nucleotides outside the gene matches: 15. CDR3 sequence (DNA): TGTGCCAGCAGAGACCTGATGAGGACTAGCGGGAGTGGAAATGAGCAGTTCTTC. Residues: CASRDLMRTSGSGNEQFF.

V is TRBV9 and J is TRBJ2-3, with 9 bases that match TRBD1. There are 14 residues in the CDR3. CDR1 and CDR2 (germline): SGDLS, YYNGEE. Trimming cost V 0 bases and J 4 bases; bases outside gene matches: 0. The CDR3, as DNA: TGTGCCAGCAGCGTAGGACAGGGGGCAGATACGCAGTATTTT. This codes for CASSVGQGADTQYF.

This clone was seen once. The chain couples TRBV7-3 to TRBJ2-2, with TRBD1 matching 9 bases. With V trimmed by 0 bases and J by 1 base, 3 bases remained unmatched. CDR1 SGHTA and CDR2 FQGTGA come from the germline V gene. The CDR3 spans 17 residues. This CDR3 is CASSLTSDRGNTGELFF. The CDR3 DNA follows: TGTGCCAGCAGCTTAACGTCGGACAGGGGGAACACCGGGGAGCTGTTTTTT.

This chain uses TRBV2 with TRBJ2-7; D is unresolved. Per germline, CDR1 SNHLY and CDR2 FYNNEI. V was clipped by 4 bases and J by 3 bases, with 13 bases between them. The CDR3 is made up of 14 amino acids. Here the CDR3 reads CASSAQVSDYEQYF. The CDR3 nucleotides are TGTGCCAGCAGTGCTCAGGTATCGGACTACGAGCAGTACTTC. The full variable domain, completed using reference TRBV2 and TRBJ2-7, is EPEVTQTPSHQVTQMGQEVILRCVPISNHLYFYWYRQILGQKVEFLVSFYNNEISEKSEIFDDQFSVERPDGSNFTLKIRSTKLEDSAMYFCASSAQVSDYEQYFGPGTRLTVT.

The genes are TRBV28 and TRBJ1-2; D call uncertain. V was pared by 6 bases and J by 2 bases, with 4 bases between. Germline assignment: CDR1 MDHEN and CDR2 SYDVKM. The CDR3 extends over 11 amino acids. This chain's CDR3 is CASSLNYGYTF. The DNA of the CDR3 is TGTGCCAGCAGCTTGAACTATGGCTACACCTTC.

This clone is a singleton in its sample. CDR3 bases: TGTGCCAGCAGCCTTAGCAATTTATGGTCCTACGAGCAGTACTTC. Protein product: CASSLSNLWSYEQYF. The V and J genes are TRBV14 and TRBJ2-7; no definite D call. The length of the CDR3 is 15 residues. Per germline, CDR1 SGHDN and CDR2 FVKESK. V was trimmed by 4 bases and J by 1 base, leaving 14 bases between them.

V is TRBV9 and J is TRBJ2-2; maybe TRBD1 (7 bases). Germline-derived CDR1 and CDR2 are SGDLS and YYNGEE. CDR3 size: 15 residues. Trimming pared 4 bases from V and 5 bases from J, leaving 15 bases between. The CDR3 DNA follows: TGTGCCAGCAGCCCCAGGGGGGATTGGACCGGGGAGCTGTTTTTT. It is translated as CASSPRGDWTGELFF.

The sample holds a few counts of this clone. The chain is built from TRBV9 and TRBJ2-1; D unclear. The CDR3 is 15 residues long. CDR1 and CDR2 from the germline V gene are SGDLS and YYNGEE. Trimming removed 4 bases from V and 2 bases from J, with 13 bases in between. The CDR3, as DNA: TGTGCCAGCAGCCCAAGGGCAGGAGCCTACAATGAGCAGTTCTTC. Residues: CASSPRAGAYNEQFF.

The chain is built from TRBV19 and TRBJ2-6; D might be TRBD1 (5 bases). Germline CDR1 and CDR2: LNHDA and SQIVND (reference sequence). This CDR3 has 18 residues. Trimming stripped 2 bases from V and 0 bases from J, with 14 bases between. Here the CDR3 reads CASSIIGHRASGANVLTF. CDR3 in DNA: TGTGCCAGTAGTATAATAGGACATCGGGCCTCTGGGGCCAACGTCCTGACTTTC.

A single count supports this clone. CDR3 nucleotides: TGTGCCAGTAGTAACGACAGGGACTCTCTCTATGGCTACACCTTC. It translates to CASSNDRDSLYGYTF. This rearrangement joins TRBV19 to TRBJ1-2, with 7 bases that match TRBD1. From germline, CDR1 is LNHDA and CDR2 SQIVND (reference sequence). J was trimmed by 4 bases and V by 4 bases; bases with no gene match: 9. The CDR3 covers 15 residues.